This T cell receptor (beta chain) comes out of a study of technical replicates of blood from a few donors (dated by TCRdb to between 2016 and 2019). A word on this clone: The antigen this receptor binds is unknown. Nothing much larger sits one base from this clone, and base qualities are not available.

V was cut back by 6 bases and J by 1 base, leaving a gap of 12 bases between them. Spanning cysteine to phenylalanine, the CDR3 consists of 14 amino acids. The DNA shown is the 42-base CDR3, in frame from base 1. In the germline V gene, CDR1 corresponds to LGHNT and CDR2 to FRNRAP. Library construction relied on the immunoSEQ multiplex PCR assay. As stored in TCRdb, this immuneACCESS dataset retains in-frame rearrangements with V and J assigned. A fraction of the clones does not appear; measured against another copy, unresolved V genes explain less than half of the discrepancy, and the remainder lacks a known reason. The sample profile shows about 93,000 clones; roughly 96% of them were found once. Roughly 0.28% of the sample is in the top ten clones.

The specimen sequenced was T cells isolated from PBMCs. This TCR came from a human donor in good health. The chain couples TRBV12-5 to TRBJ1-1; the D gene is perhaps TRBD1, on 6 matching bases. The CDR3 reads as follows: CASGPGTRNTEAFF. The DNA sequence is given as TGTGCTAGTGGCCCGGGGACACGGAACACTGAAGCTTTCTTT. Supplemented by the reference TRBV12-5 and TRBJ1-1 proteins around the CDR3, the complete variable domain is DARVTQTPRHKVTEMGQEVTMRCQPILGHNTVFWYRQTMMQGLELLAYFRNRAPLDDSGMPKDRFSAEMPDATLATLKIQPSEPRDSAVYFCASGPGTRNTEAFFGQGTRLTVV.